The source of this TCR beta chain is a study of blood T cell repertoires in COVID-19. Study-level information: There were acute and convalescent COVID-19 samples, and they came from the United States, Italy and Spain.

Participants were aged about 18 to 100 years from roughly 26 US areas. Cohorts were assigned according to the clinical history that participants reported. The length of the CDR3 is 12 residues. The germline V gene encodes CDR1 SQVTM and CDR2 ANQGSEA. Unmatched junction bases numbered 2, after V lost 5 bases and J lost 6 bases. The protocol was immunoSEQ multiplex PCR, while the TCRdb copy is restricted to in-frame clones and leaves out a portion. Counted here are around 280,000 clones, 90% occurring once; the ten biggest clones make up roughly 1.6%. The sequencing sample was made of PBMCs or T cells enriched from blood (not recorded which). The TCR originated in a woman aged 18 to 35 with acute COVID-19. This sequence joins TRBV29-1 and TRBJ2-1; 9 bases match TRBD2. The CDR3 is CSVLREGNEQFF. In nucleotides, the CDR3 is TGCAGCGTTCTGCGGGAGGGCAATGAGCAGTTCTTC.